This T cell receptor (beta chain) was identified in a study of blood T cell repertoires in COVID-19. On the study more broadly: Sites in the United States, Italy and Spain provided acute and convalescent COVID-19 samples. PBMCs, B-cell-depleted T cells, or T cells provided the cDNA or gDNA that made up the material.

CDR3 length: 17 residues. The ends were cut back, 3 bases at V and 3 bases at J, with 20 bases in the middle. Germline CDR1 SNHLY, CDR2 FYNNEI. Original handling: Reference gene primer amplification in the assay estimated nucleated cell counts. Only in-frame clones appear in the TCRdb table, and some are missing; sequencing was by immunoSEQ multiplex PCR. V, J and clone size are taken as reported in that table, and D and trimming were inferred from the DNA itself. The sample yields hundreds of thousands of clones, 88% seen once. The sample taken for sequencing was peripheral blood. The chain joins TRBV2 to TRBJ1-2; tentatively, D is TRBD1 (5 bases). The source of this sequence is a woman aged 45-65 years with active or convalescent COVID-19. The CDR3 DNA sequence: TGTGCCAGCAGTGATGGGGGGGTACCCAGGGCCTACTATGGCTACACCTTC. As protein: CASSDGGVPRAYYGYTF.